Listed here is a single T cell receptor (beta chain). The source of the sample is a study of blood T cell repertoires in COVID-19. About the research overall: The United States, Italy and Spain supplied acute and convalescent COVID-19 samples. T cells, B-cell-depleted T cells, or PBMCs provided the cDNA or gDNA that served as material.

In the study's own analysis: It was from reference gene primer amplification that nucleated cell counts were estimated. Sequenced by immunoSEQ multiplex PCR; TCRdb stores in-frame clones only, minus some. V and J calls and clone size are copied from that table; D and trimming were computed from the DNA. The sample includes around 150,000 clones, about 87% of them seen just once. The CDR3 is made up of 13 amino acids. The V gene end was trimmed by 1 base and the J gene end by 8 bases; junction bases not matched to a gene: 2. Germline lookup yields CDR1 SGHTA and CDR2 FQGNSA. The genes are TRBV7-2 and TRBJ1-1, with TRBD1 matching 9 bases. The specimen was peripheral blood. The receptor was derived from a woman in her thirties or forties with acute or convalescent COVID-19. The CDR3, as DNA: TGTGCCAGCAGCTTAGGGACAGGGGCCGAAGCTTTCTTT. Its protein product is CASSLGTGAEAFF.